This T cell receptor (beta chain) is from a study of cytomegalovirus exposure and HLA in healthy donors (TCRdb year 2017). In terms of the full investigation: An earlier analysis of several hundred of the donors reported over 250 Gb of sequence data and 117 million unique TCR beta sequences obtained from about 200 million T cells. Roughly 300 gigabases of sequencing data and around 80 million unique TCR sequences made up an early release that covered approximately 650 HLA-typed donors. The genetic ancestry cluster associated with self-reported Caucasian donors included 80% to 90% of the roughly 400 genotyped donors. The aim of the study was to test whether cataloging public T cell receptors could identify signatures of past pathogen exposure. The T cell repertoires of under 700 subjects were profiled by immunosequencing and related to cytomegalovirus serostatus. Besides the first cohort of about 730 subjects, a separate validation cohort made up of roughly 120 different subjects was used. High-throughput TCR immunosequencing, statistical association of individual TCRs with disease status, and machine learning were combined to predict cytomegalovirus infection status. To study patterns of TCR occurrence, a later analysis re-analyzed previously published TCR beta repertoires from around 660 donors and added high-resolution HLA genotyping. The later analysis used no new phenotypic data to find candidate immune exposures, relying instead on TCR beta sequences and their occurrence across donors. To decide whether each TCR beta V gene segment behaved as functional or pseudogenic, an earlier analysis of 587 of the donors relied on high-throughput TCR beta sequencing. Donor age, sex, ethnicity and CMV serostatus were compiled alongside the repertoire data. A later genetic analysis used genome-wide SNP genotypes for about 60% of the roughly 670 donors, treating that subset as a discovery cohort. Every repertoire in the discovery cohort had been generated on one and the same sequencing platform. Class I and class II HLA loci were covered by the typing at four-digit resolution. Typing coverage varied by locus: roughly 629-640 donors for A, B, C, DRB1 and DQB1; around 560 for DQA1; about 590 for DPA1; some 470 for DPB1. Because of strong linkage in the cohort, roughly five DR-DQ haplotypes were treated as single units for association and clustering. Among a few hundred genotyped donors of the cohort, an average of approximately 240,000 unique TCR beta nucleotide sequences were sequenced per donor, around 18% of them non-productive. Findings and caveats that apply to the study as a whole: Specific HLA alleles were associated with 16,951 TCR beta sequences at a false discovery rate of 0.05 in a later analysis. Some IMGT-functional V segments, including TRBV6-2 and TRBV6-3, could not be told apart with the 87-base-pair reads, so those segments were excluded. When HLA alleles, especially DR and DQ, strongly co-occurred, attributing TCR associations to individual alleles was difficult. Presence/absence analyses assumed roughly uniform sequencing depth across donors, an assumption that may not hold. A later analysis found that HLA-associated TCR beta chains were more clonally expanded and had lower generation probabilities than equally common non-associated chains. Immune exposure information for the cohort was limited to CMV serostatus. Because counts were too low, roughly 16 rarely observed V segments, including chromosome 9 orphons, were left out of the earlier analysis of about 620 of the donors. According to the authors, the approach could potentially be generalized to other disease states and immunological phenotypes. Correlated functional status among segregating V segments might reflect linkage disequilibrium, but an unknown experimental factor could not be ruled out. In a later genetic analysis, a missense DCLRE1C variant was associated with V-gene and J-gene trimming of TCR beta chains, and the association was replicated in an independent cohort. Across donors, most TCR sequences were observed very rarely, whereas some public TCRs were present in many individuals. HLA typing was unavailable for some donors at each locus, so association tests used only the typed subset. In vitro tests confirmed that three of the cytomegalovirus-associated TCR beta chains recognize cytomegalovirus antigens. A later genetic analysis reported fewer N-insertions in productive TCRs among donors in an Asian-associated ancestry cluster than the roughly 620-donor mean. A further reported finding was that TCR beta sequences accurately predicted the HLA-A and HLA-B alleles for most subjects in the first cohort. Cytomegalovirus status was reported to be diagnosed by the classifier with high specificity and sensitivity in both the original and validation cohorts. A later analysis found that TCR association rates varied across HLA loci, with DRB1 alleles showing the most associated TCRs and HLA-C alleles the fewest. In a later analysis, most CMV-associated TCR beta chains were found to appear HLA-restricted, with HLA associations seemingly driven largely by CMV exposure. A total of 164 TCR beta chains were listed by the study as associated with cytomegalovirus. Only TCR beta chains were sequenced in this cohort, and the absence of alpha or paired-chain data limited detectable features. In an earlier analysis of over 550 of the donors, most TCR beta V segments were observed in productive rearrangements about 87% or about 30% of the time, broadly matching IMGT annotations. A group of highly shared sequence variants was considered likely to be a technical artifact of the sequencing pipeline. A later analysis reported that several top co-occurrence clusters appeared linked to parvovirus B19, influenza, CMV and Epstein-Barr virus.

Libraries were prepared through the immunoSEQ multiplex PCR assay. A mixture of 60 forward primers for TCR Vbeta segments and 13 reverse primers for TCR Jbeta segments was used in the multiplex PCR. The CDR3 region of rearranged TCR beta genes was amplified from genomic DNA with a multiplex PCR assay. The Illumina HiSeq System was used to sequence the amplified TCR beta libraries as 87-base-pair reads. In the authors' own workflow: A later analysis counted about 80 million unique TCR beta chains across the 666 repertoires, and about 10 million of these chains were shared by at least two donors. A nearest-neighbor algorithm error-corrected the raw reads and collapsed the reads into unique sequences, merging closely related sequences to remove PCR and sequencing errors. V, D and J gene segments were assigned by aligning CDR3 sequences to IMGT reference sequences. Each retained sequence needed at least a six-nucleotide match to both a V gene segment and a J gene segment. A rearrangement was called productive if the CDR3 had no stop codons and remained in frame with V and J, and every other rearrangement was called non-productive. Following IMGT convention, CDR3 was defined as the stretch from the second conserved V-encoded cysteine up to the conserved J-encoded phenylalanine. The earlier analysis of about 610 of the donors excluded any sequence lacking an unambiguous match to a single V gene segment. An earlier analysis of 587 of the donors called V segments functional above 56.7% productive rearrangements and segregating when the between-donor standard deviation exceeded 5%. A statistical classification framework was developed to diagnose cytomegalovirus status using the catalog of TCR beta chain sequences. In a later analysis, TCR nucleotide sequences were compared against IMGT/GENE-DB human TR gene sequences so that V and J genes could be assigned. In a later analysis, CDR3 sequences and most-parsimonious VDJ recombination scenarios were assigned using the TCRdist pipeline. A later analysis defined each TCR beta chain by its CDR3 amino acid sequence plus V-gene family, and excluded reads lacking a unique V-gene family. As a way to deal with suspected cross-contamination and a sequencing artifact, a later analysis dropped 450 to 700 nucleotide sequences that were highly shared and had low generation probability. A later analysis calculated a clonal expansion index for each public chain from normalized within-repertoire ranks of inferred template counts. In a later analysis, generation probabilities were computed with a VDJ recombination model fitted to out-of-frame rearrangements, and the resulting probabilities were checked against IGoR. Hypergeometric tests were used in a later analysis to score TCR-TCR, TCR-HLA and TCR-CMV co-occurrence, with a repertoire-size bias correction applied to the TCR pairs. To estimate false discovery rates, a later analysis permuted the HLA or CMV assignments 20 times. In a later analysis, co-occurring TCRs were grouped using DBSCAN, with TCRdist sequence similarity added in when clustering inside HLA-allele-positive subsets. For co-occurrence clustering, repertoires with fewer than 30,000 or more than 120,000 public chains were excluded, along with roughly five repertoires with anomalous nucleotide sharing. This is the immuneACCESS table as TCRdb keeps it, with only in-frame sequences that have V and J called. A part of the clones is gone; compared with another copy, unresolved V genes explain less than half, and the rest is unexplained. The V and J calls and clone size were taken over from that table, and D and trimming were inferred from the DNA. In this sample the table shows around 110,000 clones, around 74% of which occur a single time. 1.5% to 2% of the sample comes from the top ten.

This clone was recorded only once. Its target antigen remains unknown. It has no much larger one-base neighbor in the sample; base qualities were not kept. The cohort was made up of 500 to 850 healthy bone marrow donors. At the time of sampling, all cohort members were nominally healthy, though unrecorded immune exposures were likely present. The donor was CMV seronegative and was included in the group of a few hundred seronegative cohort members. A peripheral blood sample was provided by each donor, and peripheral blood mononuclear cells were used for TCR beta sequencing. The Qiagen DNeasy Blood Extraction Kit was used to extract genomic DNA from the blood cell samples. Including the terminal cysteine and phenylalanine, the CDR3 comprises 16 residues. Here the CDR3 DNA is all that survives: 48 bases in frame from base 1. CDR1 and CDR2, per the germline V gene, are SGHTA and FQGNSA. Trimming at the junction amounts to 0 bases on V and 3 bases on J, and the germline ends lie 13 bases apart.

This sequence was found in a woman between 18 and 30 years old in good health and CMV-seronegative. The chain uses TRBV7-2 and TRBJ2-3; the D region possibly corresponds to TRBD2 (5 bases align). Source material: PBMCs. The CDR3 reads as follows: CASSLALTSGTDTQYF. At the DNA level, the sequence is TGTGCCAGCAGCTTAGCGCTAACGTCGGGGACAGATACGCAGTATTTT.